This T cell receptor (beta chain) is from a study of T-cell reconstitution after alpha-beta-depleted transplantation in children. Findings and limits, study-wide: Where alpha-beta T cells came from about two months after transplant was reportedly several hundred expanded graft clones. For some patients, TCRbeta diversity was high at day 60 because of recipient T cells and thymic progenitors that survived. From newly produced T cells came most of the T-cell counts and diversity one year after transplant.

The TCRbeta library was prepared with unique molecular identifiers. TCRdb reprocessed the PCR reads via MiXCR and lists one record per CDR3 protein. Altogether hundreds of thousands of distinct CDR3 sequences are present, 10% to 15% being singletons, with the ten largest covering approximately 2%. The CDR3 consists of 16 residues. Germline V gene lookup returns CDR1 MDHEN and CDR2 SYDVKM. J lost 0 bases, V lost 5 bases, and 6 bases had no gene match. This clonotype showed up many times. Its antigen remains unidentified. The TCR comes from a male patient aged 10 to 17 who had a stem cell transplant for acute myeloid leukemia, so the T cells may come from the graft donor. Here the sequenced sample was PBMCs, mostly from graft donor cells, taken 360 days after TCRalphabeta/CD19-depleted stem cell transplant. The chain couples TRBV28 to TRBJ2-4; 8 bases fit TRBD2. The CDR3 DNA sequence: TGTGCCAGCAGTCCTGTAGCGGGACTAGCCAAAAACATTCAGTACTTC. This codes for CASSPVAGLAKNIQYF.